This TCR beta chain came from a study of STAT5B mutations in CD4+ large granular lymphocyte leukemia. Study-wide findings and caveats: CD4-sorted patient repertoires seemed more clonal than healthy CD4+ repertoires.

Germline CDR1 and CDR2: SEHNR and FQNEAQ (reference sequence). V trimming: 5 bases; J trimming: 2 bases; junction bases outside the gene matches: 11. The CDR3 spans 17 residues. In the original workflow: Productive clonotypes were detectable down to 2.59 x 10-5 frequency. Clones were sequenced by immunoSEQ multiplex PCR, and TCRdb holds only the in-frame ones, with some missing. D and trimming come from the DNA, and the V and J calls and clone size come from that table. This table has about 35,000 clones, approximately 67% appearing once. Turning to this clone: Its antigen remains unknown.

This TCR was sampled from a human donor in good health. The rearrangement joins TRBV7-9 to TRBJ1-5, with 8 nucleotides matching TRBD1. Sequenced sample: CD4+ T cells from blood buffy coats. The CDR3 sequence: CASSPDRDLMGNQPQHF. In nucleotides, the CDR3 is TGTGCCAGCAGCCCGGACAGGGATCTTATGGGCAATCAGCCCCAGCATTTT.